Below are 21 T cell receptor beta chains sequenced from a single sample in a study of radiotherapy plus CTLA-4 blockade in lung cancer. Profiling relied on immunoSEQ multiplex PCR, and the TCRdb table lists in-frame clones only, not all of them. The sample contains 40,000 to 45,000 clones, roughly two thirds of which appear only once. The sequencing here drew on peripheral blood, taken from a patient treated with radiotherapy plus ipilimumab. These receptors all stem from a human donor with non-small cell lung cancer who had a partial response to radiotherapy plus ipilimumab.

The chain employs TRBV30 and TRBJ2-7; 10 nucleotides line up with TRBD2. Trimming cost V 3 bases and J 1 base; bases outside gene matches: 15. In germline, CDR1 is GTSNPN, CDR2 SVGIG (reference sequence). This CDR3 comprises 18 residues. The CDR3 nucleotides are TGTGCCTGGAGACCCAAGCCGCTAGCGGGGGCCAAGTCCTACGAGCAGTACTTC. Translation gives CAWRPKPLAGAKSYEQYF.

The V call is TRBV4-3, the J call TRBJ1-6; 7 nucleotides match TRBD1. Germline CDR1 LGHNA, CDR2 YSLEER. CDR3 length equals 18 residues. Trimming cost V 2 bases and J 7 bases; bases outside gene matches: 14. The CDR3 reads CASSQRGQGDLPNSPLHF. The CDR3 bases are TGCGCCAGCAGCCAACGGGGCCAGGGGGACTTACCAAATTCACCCCTCCACTTT.

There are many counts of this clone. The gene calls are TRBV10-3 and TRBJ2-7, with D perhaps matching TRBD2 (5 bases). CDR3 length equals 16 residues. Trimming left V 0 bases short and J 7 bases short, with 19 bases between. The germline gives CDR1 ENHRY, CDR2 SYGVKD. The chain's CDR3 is CAISESKGGASGEQYF. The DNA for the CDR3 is TGTGCCATCAGTGAGTCGAAGGGTGGAGCGTCGGGGGAGCAGTACTTC.

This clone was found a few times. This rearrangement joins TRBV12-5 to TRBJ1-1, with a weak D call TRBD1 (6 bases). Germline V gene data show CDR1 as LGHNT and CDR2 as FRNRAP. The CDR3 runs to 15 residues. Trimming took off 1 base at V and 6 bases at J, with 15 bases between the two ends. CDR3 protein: CASGLGQRGGPEAFF. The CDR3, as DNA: TGTGCTAGTGGTTTGGGCCAAAGGGGGGGCCCTGAAGCTTTCTTT. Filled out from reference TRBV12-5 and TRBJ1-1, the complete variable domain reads DARVTQTPRHKVTEMGQEVTMRCQPILGHNTVFWYRQTMMQGLELLAYFRNRAPLDDSGMPKDRFSAEMPDATLATLKIQPSEPRDSAVYFCASGLGQRGGPEAFFGQGTRLTVV.

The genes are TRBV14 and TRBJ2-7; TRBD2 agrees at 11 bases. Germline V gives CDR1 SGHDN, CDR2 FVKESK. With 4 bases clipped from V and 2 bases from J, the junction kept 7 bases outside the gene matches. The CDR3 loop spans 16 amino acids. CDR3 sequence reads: CASSRTSGSLTYEQYF. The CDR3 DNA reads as TGTGCCAGCAGCCGTACTAGCGGGAGTCTTACCTACGAGCAGTACTTC.

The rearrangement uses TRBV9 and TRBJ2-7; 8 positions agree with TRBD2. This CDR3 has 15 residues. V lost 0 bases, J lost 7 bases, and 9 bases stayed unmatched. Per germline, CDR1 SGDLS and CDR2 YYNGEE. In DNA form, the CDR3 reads TGTGCCAGCAGCGTAGCTGCGGGAGGATTGCTTGAGCAGTACTTC. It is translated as CASSVAAGGLLEQYF.

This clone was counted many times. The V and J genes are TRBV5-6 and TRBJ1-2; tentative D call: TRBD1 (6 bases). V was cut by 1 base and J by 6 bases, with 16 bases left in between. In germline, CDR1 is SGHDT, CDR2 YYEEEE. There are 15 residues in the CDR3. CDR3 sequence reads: CASSLSYGGHNGYTF. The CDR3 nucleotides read TGTGCCAGCAGCTTGTCATACGGGGGGCATAATGGCTACACCTTC.

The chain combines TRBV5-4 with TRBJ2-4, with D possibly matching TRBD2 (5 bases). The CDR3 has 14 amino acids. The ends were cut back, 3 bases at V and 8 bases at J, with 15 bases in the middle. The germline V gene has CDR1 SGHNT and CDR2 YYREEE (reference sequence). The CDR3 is CASSSDPGTHIQYF. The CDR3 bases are TGTGCCAGCAGCTCGGACCCGGGAACCCACATTCAGTACTTC.

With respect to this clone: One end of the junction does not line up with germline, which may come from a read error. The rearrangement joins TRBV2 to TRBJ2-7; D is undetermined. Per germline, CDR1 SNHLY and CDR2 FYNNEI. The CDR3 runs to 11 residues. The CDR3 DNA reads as TGTGCCAGCAGTGAAGCCTCAACCTACTGGTTC. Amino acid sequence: CASSEASTYWF.

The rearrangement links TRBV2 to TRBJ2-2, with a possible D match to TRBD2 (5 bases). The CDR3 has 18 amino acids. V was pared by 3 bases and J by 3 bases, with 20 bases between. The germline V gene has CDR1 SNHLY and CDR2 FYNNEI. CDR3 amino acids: CASSDRRIGGVDTGELFF. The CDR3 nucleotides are TGTGCCAGCAGTGATAGACGGATAGGAGGCGTCGACACCGGGGAGCTGTTTTTT.

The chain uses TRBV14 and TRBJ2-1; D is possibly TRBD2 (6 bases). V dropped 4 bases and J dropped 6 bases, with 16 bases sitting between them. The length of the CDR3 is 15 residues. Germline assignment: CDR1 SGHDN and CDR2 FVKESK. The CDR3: CASSPSAGPGNEQFF. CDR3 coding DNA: TGTGCCAGCAGCCCCTCAGCGGGCCCCGGCAATGAGCAGTTCTTC.

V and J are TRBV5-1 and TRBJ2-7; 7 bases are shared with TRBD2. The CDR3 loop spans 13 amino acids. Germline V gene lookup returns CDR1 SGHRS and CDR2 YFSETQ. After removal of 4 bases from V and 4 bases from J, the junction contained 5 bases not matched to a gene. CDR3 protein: CASSPSGDYEQYF. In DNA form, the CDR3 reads TGCGCCAGCAGCCCAAGCGGGGATTACGAGCAGTACTTC. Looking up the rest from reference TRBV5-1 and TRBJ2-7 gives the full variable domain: KAGVTQTPRYLIKTRGQQVTLSCSPISGHRSVSWYQQTPGQGLQFLFEYFSETQRNKGNFPGRFSGRQFSNSRSEMNVSTLELGDSALYLCASSPSGDYEQYFGPGTRLTVT.

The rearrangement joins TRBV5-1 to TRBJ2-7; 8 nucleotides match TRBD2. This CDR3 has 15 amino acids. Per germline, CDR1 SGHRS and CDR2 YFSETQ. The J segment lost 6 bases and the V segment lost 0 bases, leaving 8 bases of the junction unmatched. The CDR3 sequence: CASSLAGSGGGEQYF. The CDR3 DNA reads TGCGCCAGCAGCTTGGCCGGCAGCGGGGGCGGCGAGCAGTACTTC.

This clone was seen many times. Here the CDR3 DNA reads TGTGCCAGCGGGGTCCAGGGTAAAGTCGGCTACACCTTC. Amino acids: CASGVQGKVGYTF. The chain couples TRBV6-5 to TRBJ1-2; the D gene is possibly TRBD1 (5 bases). The CDR3 is 13 residues long. The germline gives CDR1 MNHEY, CDR2 SVGAGI. Trimming shortened V by 8 bases and J by 8 bases, and 18 bases separated the two germline ends.

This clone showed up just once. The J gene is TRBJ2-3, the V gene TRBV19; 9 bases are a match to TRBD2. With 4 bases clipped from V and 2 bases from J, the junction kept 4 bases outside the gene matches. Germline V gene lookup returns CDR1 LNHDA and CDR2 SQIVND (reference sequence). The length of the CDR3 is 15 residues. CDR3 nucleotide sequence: TGTGCCAGTAGTAGTCTAGCGGGGCACACAGATACGCAGTATTTT. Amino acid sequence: CASSSLAGHTDTQYF.

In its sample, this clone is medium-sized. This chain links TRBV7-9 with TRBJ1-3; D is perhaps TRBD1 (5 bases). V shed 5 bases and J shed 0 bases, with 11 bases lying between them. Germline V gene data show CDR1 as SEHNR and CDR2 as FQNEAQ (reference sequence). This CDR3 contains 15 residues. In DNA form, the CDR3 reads TGTGCCAGCAGCAGCCCCAGGGACTCTGGAAACACCATATATTTT. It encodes CASSSPRDSGNTIYF. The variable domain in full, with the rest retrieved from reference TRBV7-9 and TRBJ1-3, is DTGVSQNPRHKITKRGQNVTFRCDPISEHNRLYWYRQTLGQGPEFLTYFQNEAQLEKSRLLSDRFSAERPKGSFSTLEIQRTEQGDSAMYLCASSSPRDSGNTIYFGEGSWLTVV.

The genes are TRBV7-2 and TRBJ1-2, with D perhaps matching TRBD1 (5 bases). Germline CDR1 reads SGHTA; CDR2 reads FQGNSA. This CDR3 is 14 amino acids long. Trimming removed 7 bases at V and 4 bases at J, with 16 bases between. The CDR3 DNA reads TGTGCCAGCACCCCCGGGGGGGTTCGCTATGGCTACACCTTC. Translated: CASTPGGVRYGYTF.

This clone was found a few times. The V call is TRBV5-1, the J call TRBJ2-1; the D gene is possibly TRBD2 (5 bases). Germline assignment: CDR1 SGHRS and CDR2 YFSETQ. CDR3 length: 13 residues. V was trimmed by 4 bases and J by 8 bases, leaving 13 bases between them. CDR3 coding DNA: TGCGCCAGCAGCAGGCCGGGGAGCGATGAGCAGTTCTTC. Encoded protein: CASSRPGSDEQFF.

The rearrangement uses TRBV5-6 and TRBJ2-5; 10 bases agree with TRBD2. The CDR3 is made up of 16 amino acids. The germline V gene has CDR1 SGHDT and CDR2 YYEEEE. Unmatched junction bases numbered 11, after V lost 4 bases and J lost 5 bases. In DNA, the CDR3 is TGTGCCAGCAGCGAAATCAGCGGGGGGGCCGAGGAGACCCAGTACTTC. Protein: CASSEISGGAEETQYF.

DNA for the CDR3: TGTGCCAGCAACTCGGGTGCCTCGGCAGGGGGAAGGACAGATACGCAGTATTTT. This translates into CASNSGASAGGRTDTQYF. This sequence joins TRBV9 and TRBJ2-3, with 7 bases identical to TRBD1. The CDR3 sequence is 18 residues long. V was clipped by 6 bases and J by 3 bases; unmatched bases: 19. Germline lookup yields CDR1 SGDLS and CDR2 YYNGEE.

The CDR3 spells CASGGDGNEKLFF. Written as DNA, the CDR3 is TGTGCCAGCGGAGGGGACGGGAATGAAAAACTGTTTTTT. The genes are TRBV6-1 and TRBJ1-4; weak D call: TRBD1 (5 bases). The CDR3 has 13 amino acids. The V gene's germline CDR1 is MNHNS and CDR2 SASEGT. Trimming took off 8 bases at V and 5 bases at J, with 12 bases between the two ends.